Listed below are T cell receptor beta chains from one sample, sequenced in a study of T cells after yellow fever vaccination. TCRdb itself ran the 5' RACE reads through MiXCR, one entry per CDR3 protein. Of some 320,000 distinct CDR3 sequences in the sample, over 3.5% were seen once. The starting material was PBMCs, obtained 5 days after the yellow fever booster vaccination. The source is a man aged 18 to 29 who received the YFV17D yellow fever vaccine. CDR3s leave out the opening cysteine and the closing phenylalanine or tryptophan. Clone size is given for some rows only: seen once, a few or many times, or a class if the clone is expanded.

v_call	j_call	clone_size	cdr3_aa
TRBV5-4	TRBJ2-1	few	ASSRSLSGGSNNEQF
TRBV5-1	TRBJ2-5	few	ASRRDQETQY
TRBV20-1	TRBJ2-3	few	SARDGSGLWDTQY
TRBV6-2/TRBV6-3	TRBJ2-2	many	ASILGGDTGELF
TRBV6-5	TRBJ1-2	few	ASTGQGPYGYT
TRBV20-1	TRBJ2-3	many	SARASFRTDTQY
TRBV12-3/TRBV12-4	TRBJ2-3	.	ATLGDTDTQY
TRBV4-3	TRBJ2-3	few	ASSQEPNTDTQY
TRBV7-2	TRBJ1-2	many	ASSREGSLDSNYGYT
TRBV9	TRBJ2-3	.	ASSVAPPGLMADTQY
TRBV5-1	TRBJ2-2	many	ASSLEGDEVF
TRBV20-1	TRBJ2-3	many	SGGEPGADTQY
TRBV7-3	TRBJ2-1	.	ASSFGDRGNEQF
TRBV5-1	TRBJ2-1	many	ASSWDRGGDEQF
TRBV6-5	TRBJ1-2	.	ASNQPGQGLGYT
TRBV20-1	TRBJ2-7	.	SATENYEQY
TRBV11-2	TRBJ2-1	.	ASSLVGLPNEQF
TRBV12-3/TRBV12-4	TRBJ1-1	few	ASSPDRVGAEAF
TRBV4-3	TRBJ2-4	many	ASSDRGMNIQY
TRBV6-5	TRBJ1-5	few	ASSPTRMDQPQH
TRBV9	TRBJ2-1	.	ASSVQGYEQF
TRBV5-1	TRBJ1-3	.	ASSSGTVSGNTIY
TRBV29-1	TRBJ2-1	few	IVEKRDSSLNEQF
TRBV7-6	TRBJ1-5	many	ASSLGGSTQPQH
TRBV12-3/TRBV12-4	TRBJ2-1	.	ASSLRRAASNEQF
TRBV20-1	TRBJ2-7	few	SARVTDYEQY
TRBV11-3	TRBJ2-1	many	ASSSIAGAGSDEQF
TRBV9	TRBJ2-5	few	ASSEGAGDQETQY
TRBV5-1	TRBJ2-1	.	ASSLIGQGYNEQF